The present TCR beta chain was sequenced within a study of T-cell reconstitution after alpha-beta-depleted transplantation in children. Molecular barcoding with unique molecular identifiers was used for the TCRbeta library. MiXCR, applied by TCRdb to the PCR reads, yields one record per CDR3 protein. The sample carries around 600,000 distinct CDR3 sequences, roughly 15% recorded once. CDR3 length: 11 residues. Germline-derived CDR1 and CDR2 are SGHTA and FQGNSA. V was trimmed by 7 bases and J by 4 bases, leaving 7 bases between them. This clonotype was picked up many times. The sequencing used PBMCs from the stem cell graft donor, collected from the stem cell graft. The sequence was collected from a human donor who donated a stem cell graft to a child with acute myeloid leukemia. The chain couples TRBV7-2 to TRBJ1-2; no clear D. CDR3 in amino acids: CASIIPYGYTF. CDR3 DNA sequence: TGTGCCAGCATCATCCCCTATGGCTACACCTTC.